By frequency in the sample, the clone carrying this T cell receptor (beta chain) is medium-sized (0.01 to 0.1%). The sample comes from a study of immune heterogeneity within non-small cell lung tumors. Overall study context: Squamous cell carcinomas accounted for a few of the tumors, non-squamous carcinomas for about 10, and 1 was not otherwise specified.

Germline lookup yields CDR1 SGHTA and CDR2 FQGNSA. The CDR3 runs to 12 residues. Deletions cut 3 bases from V and 6 bases from J, with 5 bases between. Bulk tumor genomic DNA (around 640 ng per sample) served as template. Primary tumors were biopsied several times each, far apart, intraoperatively. It was patients with untreated, newly diagnosed non-small cell lung cancer who underwent curative surgery. It was a multiplex PCR that amplified TCR beta CDR3, with 32 V and 13 J primers. TCRdb itself ran the multiplex PCR reads through MiXCR, one entry per CDR3 protein. The sample includes 22,000 or so distinct CDR3 sequences, 25% to 35% of them seen just once.

The rearrangement joins TRBV7-2 to TRBJ2-2; no definite D call. This clonotype was obtained from a man in his forties with non-small cell lung cancer. The source material was lung tumor tissue. The CDR3 nucleotides are TGTGCCAGCAGCTTCACGGCCGGGGAGCTGTTTTTT. Protein sequence: CASSFTAGELFF.